This TCR beta chain was sequenced during a study of shared clonotypes between healthy human individuals. Study findings and constraints: Sharing across a few donors was seen in roughly 5.2% of naive CD4 clonotypes.

For sorted subsets, about 200 ng DNA per replicate equaled about 31,000 T cell genomes. The data were produced by immunoSEQ multiplex PCR, yet TCRdb's version contains in-frame clones alone and is incomplete. The sample lists roughly 650,000 clones, 96% occurring once. Remarks on this clone: No antigen is known for it.

Terminally differentiated effector memory CD45RA+ cells were excluded by CCR7 positive selection of CD45RO-negative cells. From germline, CDR1 is SNHLY and CDR2 FYNNEI. V trimming: 5 bases; J trimming: 4 bases; junction bases outside the gene matches: 5. The CDR3 sequence is 14 residues long. The chain employs TRBV2 and TRBJ2-3; 8 bases fit TRBD2. The sequence was obtained from a woman aged 25 to 39 in good health. Material: naive CD8+ T cells sorted from blood. The CDR3 region is CASSPAGVADTQYF. CDR3 sequence (DNA): TGTGCCAGCAGTCCAGCGGGAGTCGCAGATACGCAGTATTTT.